One and the same sample provided the 5 T cell receptor beta chains below, sequenced in a study of T cells in Graves' hyperthyroidism and ophthalmopathy. TCR beta CDR3 region amplification was performed from RNA transcripts. HTBI primers were employed in a first-round RT-PCR of the TCR CDR3. TCRdb recomputed calls from the multiplex PCR reads with MiXCR, one row per CDR3 protein. In the table there are over 500,000 distinct CDR3 sequences, around 50% of which are singletons. Sequencing input: peripheral blood or thyroid tissue (not recorded which). The source is an adult woman with Graves' disease, either hyperthyroidism or ophthalmopathy (not recorded which).

The CDR3 DNA reads TGTGCCAGCAGTTCTACGAATAATTCACCCCTCCACTTT. It encodes CASSSTNNSPLHF. The chain joins TRBV27 to TRBJ1-6; D gene ambiguous. The V gene lost 4 bases and the J gene lost 5 bases, with 6 bases spanning the gap. This CDR3 region has 13 residues. The V gene's germline CDR1 is MNHEY and CDR2 SMNVEV (reference sequence).

This chain uses TRBV24-1 with TRBJ2-5; 8 nucleotides match TRBD2. The ends lost 5 bases at V and 2 bases at J; junction bases unmatched: 6. This CDR3 comprises 15 residues. Germline loops: CDR1 KGHDR, CDR2 SFDVKD. CDR3 residues: CATSAQGLGQETQYF. Written as DNA, the CDR3 is TGTGCCACCAGTGCTCAGGGACTAGGGCAAGAGACCCAGTACTTC.

This clonotype was seen repeatedly, ten times or more. The chain uses TRBV19 and TRBJ1-1, with unresolved D. This CDR3 comprises 15 residues. V lost 3 bases and J 1 base, leaving 12 bases between the germline ends. Germline assignment: CDR1 LNHDA and CDR2 SQIVND (reference sequence). The CDR3 region is CASSIGWQKNTEAFF. The CDR3 DNA reads TGTGCCAGTAGTATTGGGTGGCAGAAGAACACTGAAGCTTTCTTT.

The chain carries TRBV29-1 and TRBJ1-1, with D perhaps matching TRBD1 (6 bases). CDR3 length equals 11 residues. V dropped 6 bases and J dropped 6 bases, with 11 bases sitting between them. The V gene's germline CDR1 is SQVTM and CDR2 ANQGSEA. CDR3 in amino acids: CSVGAGPEAFF. The CDR3 DNA sequence: TGCAGCGTGGGGGCGGGCCCTGAAGCTTTCTTT.

J is TRBJ1-1 and V is TRBV24-1; D remains ambiguous. Germline V gene sequence: CDR1 KGHDR, CDR2 SFDVKD. V was clipped by 7 bases and J by 5 bases, with 7 bases between them. The CDR3 totals 11 residues. The CDR3 DNA follows: TGTGCCACCAGCGATGCGACTGAAGCTTTCTTT. It yields the protein CATSDATEAFF.